This entry features one T cell receptor beta chain sequence. TCRdb's copy holds only in-frame clones and misses some; the assay was immunoSEQ multiplex PCR. The repertoire consists of around 98,000 clones, with more than 75% occurring once and the leading ten covering around 6%. The data belong to a study of cytomegalovirus exposure and HLA in healthy donors. V dropped 7 bases and J dropped 1; count of bases not matched to a gene: 6. Germline V gives CDR1 MNHEY, CDR2 SMNVEV (reference sequence). The CDR3 runs to 15 residues. The V gene is TRBV27, the J gene TRBJ1-1; TRBD1 matches at 10 bases. The source of this sequence is a man aged 18 to 29 in good health and CMV-seropositive. Sequencing used PBMCs. Written as DNA, the CDR3 is TGTGCCAGCAAACTGACAGGGGGCTCGAACACTGAAGCTTTCTTT. It translates to CASKLTGGSNTEAFF.